The table lists the clone carrying this T cell receptor beta chain with many counts. Its antigen is still unknown. A junction boundary mismatches the germline segment, possibly from a read error. Assembly of TCR beta libraries relied on iRepertoire HTBI primers together with Arm-PCR of CDR3 regions. A single record per CDR3 protein comes from TCRdb applying MiXCR to the multiplex PCR reads. The sample has under 300,000 distinct CDR3 sequences; just over 20% are singletons. Time point here: newly diagnosed GD, antithyroid drugs for less than 3 months. PBMC RNA was the source of the TCR library. This entry comes from a study of regulatory T cells in long-lasting Graves disease. Study findings and constraints: With persistent disease, TRBV28, TRBJ1-2 and TRBJ2-5 were the favored segments.

The germline CDR1 and CDR2 sequences are SGHAT and FQNNGV. This CDR3 contains 13 residues. The sequencing used peripheral blood mononuclear cells (PBMCs), collected at new diagnosis, from a patient treated with antithyroid drugs. The rearrangement links TRBV11-2 to TRBJ1-1; D is unclear. The receptor was derived from a female donor with Graves disease. DNA of the CDR3: TGTGCCAGCAGCCTCCCATCGAACACTGAAGCTCTCTTT. Translated, it gives CASSLPSNTEALF. Looking up the rest from reference TRBV11-2 and TRBJ1-1 gives the full variable domain: EAGVAQSPRYKIIEKRQSVAFWCNPISGHATLYWYQQILGQGPKLLIQFQNNGVVDDSQLPKDRFSAERLKGVDSTLKIQPAKLEDSAVYLCASSLPSNTEALFGQGTRLTVV.